What follows describes a single TCR beta chain. Original analysis: Estimates of nucleated cell counts were drawn from the amplification of reference gene primers. Profiled with immunoSEQ multiplex PCR; TCRdb holds only in-frame clones, not every one. V, J and clone size were drawn from that table, and D and trimming were deduced from the DNA. The sample consists of about 150,000 clones, roughly 78% of them appearing once. The junction had 6 bases not matched to a gene; V was cut back by 0 bases and J by 0 bases. Germline CDR1 and CDR2: SGHNT and YYREEE (reference sequence). The CDR3 has 16 residues. These data belong to a study of blood T cell repertoires in COVID-19. Participants' reported clinical history set cohort assignment.

Sequenced input: PBMCs or T cells enriched from blood (not recorded which). The TCR was taken from a woman between 50 and 59 years old who had recovered from COVID-19. The chain recombines TRBV5-4 with TRBJ2-7, with TRBD2 matching over 7 bases. In DNA, the CDR3 is TGTGCCAGCAGCTTGGGGGGAGGGCAGTCCTCCTACGAGCAGTACTTC. The encoded protein is CASSLGGGQSSYEQYF.